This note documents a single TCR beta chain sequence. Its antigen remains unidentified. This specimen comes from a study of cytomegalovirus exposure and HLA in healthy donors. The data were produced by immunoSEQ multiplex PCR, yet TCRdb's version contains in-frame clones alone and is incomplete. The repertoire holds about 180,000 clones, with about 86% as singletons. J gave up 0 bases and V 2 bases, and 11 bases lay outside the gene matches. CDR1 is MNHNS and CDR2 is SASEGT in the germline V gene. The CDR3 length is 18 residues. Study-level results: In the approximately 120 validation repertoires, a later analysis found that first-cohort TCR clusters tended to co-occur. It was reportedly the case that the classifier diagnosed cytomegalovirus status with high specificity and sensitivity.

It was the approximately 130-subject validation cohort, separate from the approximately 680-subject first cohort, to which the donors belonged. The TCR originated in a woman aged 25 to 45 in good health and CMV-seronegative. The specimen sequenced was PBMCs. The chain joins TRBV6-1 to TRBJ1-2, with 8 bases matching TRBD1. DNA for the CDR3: TGTGCCAGCAGTGAAACCTCTCTCGGGACAGGATCTAACTATGGCTACACCTTC. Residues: CASSETSLGTGSNYGYTF.